The TCR beta chain described here comes from a study of shared clonotypes between healthy human individuals. Replicate PCRs run on sorted subsets employed 200 ng DNA, 25,000 to 35,000 T cell genomes. Sequencing was performed with immunoSEQ multiplex PCR; in TCRdb, only in-frame clones are kept and a portion is missing. Of around 1.1 million clones listed, more than 75% are singletons. CDR3 length: 12 residues. The V segment lost 2 bases and the J segment 15 bases; nucleotides outside the gene matches: 5. Germline V lookup: CDR1 SGDLS, CDR2 YYNGEE. The source is a man aged 18 to 35 in good health. Some clones in this sample may be carry-over from other donors' samples. Material: memory CD4+ T cells from PBMCs. Sample subset: CD45RA-negative fraction. The chain uses TRBV9 and TRBJ2-6, with 7 bases that match TRBD2. The CDR3 region is CASSVRGEALTF. CDR3 nucleotide sequence: TGTGCCAGCAGCGTCCGGGGGGAGGCCCTGACTTTC.